These T cell receptor beta chains were read from a single sample in a study of cytotoxic CD8 clonotypes in ibrutinib-treated CLL. The protocol was immunoSEQ multiplex PCR, while the TCRdb copy is restricted to in-frame clones and leaves out a portion. The profile shows approximately 280,000 clones, approximately 76% of them singletons. This sample comprised PBMCs, obtained at disease progression, from a patient treated with ibrutinib. These receptors all stem from a human donor with chronic lymphocytic leukemia. Both conserved end residues are part of each CDR3. A D gene is named only where the DNA matches it firmly. A clone size is listed for some rows: how often the clone was seen (once, few, many), or a class if it is expanded.

TRBV6-6	-	TRBJ2-7	-	TGTGCCACAACCCCCCAGGGTAGCTCCTACGAGCAGTACTTC	CATTPQGSSYEQYF
TRBV7-3	-	TRBJ2-4	-	TGTGCCAGCAGCTTAGAGGGTGGCAGGGGCATTCAGTACTTC	CASSLEGGRGIQYF
TRBV10-3	-	TRBJ1-1	-	TGTGCCATCAGTGAGGGACGGGACACTGAAGCTTTCTTT	CAISEGRDTEAFF
TRBV5-1	few	TRBJ2-7	-	TGCGCCAGCAGCTTGGTTCCCCCAACCCACGAGCAGTACTTC	CASSLVPPTHEQYF
TRBV7-9	-	TRBJ2-1	TRBD1	TGTGCCACCCTCGGGGACAGTGGTCGAGCGACCTCCTACAATGAGCAGTTCTTC	CATLGDSGRATSYNEQFF
TRBV4-1	few	TRBJ2-1	TRBD1	TGCGCCAGCAGCGACGGGACAGTCACGTTCTTC	CASSDGTVTFF
TRBV2	-	TRBJ2-7	TRBD2	TGTGCCAGCAGAGACCCGACTAGCGGGAGGGCGTGGAACGAGCAGTACTTC	CASRDPTSGRAWNEQYF
TRBV6-5	once	TRBJ2-5	TRBD1	TGTGCCAGCAGTTACAACAGGGGGCAAGAGACCCAGTACTTC	CASSYNRGQETQYF
TRBV11-2	few	TRBJ2-7	TRBD1	TGTGCCAGCAGCTTGATCGGGACAGGGTATTCAAAGCAGTACTTC	CASSLIGTGYSKQYF
TRBV15	-	TRBJ1-5	-	TGTGCCACCAGCAGAGATATACAGGCAAATCAGCCCCAGCATTTT	CATSRDIQANQPQHF
TRBV4-2	-	TRBJ2-7	TRBD1	TGTGCCAGCAGCCCCCCCGACAGGACAGGTACCTACGAGCAGTACTTC	CASSPPDRTGTYEQYF
TRBV7-6	-	TRBJ2-1	-	TGTGCCAGCAGCCAGACAACGAGCTCCTACAATGAGCAGTTCTTC	CASSQTTSSYNEQFF
TRBV11-3	-	TRBJ1-5	-	TGTGCCAGCAGCTTAGACAGGAGGACACAATATAGCAATCAGCCCCAGCATTTT	CASSLDRRTQYSNQPQHF
TRBV4-1	once	TRBJ1-1	-	TGCGCCAGCAGCCAAGGACGGTCGGCGAACACTGAAGCTTTCTTT	CASSQGRSANTEAFF
TRBV18	-	TRBJ2-3	-	TGTGCCAGCTCTATGGTGGGATCAGTGAGGACTTCGCAGTATTTT	CASSMVGSVRTSQYF
TRBV29-1	once	TRBJ2-1	-	TGCAGCGAAAGAGACCCAGGCTACAATGAGCAGTTCTTC	CSERDPGYNEQFF
TRBV2	-	TRBJ1-2	-	TGTGCCAGCAGTGAAGAACTTGGTATTAACTATGGCTACACCTTC	CASSEELGINYGYTF
TRBV5-1	-	TRBJ2-1	TRBD1	TGCGCCAGCAGCCCGTCCCGGGACAGGGGCAATGAGCAGTTCTTC	CASSPSRDRGNEQFF
TRBV9	few	TRBJ1-2	-	TGTGCCAGCAGCGTAGCCGGCCCGAGGGGCTATGGCTACACCTTC	CASSVAGPRGYGYTF
TRBV27	-	TRBJ2-2	-	TGTGCCAGCAGTTTAATCGCAGGGAGGAAAAACGGGGAGCTGTTTTTT	CASSLIAGRKNGELFF
TRBV10-3	-	TRBJ1-5	-	TGTGCCATCAGTCCAGCGTGGGGAAGCAATCAGCCCCAGCATTTT	CAISPAWGSNQPQHF
TRBV4-3	-	TRBJ2-7	TRBD2	TGCGCCAGCAGCCAAGAGTCTAGCGGGACCTACGAGCAGTACTTC	CASSQESSGTYEQYF
TRBV9	-	TRBJ1-1	-	TGTGCCAGCAGCGTAGGCGAGCCCCGGCCAGCTTTCTTT	CASSVGEPRPAFF
TRBV28	once	TRBJ2-7	TRBD2	TGTGCCAGCAGTTTAAGCGGGAGCTCCTACGAGCAGTACTTC	CASSLSGSSYEQYF
TRBV4-3	-	TRBJ1-1	-	TGCGCCAGCAGCCAAGACGTTAACACTGAAGCTTTCTTT	CASSQDVNTEAFF
TRBV18	-	TRBJ2-6	-	TGTGCCAGCTCGCAGAGCAGCTCTGGGGCCAACGTCCTGACTTTC	CASSQSSSGANVLTF
TRBV18	-	TRBJ1-5	-	TGTGCCAGCTCACCAATGCCGGGGCAGTATCAGCCCCAGCATTTT	CASSPMPGQYQPQHF
TRBV7-6	-	TRBJ1-1	TRBD1	TGTGCCAGCAGCTTTAGGACAGGGGCGATGAACACTGAAGCTTTCTTT	CASSFRTGAMNTEAFF
TRBV14	-	TRBJ1-2	TRBD1	TGTGCCAGCAGGGACAGGTTTTCCGTATATGGCTACACCTTC	CASRDRFSVYGYTF
TRBV6-1	-	TRBJ2-1	-	TGTGCCAGCAGTGAAGCGCTTCGAGGGAGAGGCGATGAGCAGTTCTTC	CASSEALRGRGDEQFF
TRBV7-2	-	TRBJ2-5	TRBD2	TGTGCCAGCAGCTTAAGTCCAGCGGGAGGACAAGAGACCCAGTACTTC	CASSLSPAGGQETQYF
TRBV9	-	TRBJ2-2	-	TGTGCCAGCAGCGCGGCGGGGATTTACAGGGCGTCCGGGGAGCTGTTTTTT	CASSAAGIYRASGELFF
TRBV2	-	TRBJ1-4	-	TGTGCCAGCATAGAGACAAGCGCTGAAAAACTGTTTTTT	CASIETSAEKLFF
TRBV2	-	TRBJ1-2	-	TGTGCCAGCAGGGAGGTGGCAAATTATGGCTACACCTTC	CASREVANYGYTF
TRBV5-1	-	TRBJ2-7	-	TGCGCCAGCAGCCCTCAAACAGACTCCTACGAGCAGTACTTC	CASSPQTDSYEQYF
TRBV28	-	TRBJ2-7	-	TGTGCCAGCAGTACTCCGGGCCAAGGCGGCGAGCAGTACTTC	CASSTPGQGGEQYF
TRBV6-1	-	TRBJ1-5	TRBD1	TGTGCCAGCAGTCTGGCGTACAGGGGGCCTCAGCCCCAGCATTTT	CASSLAYRGPQPQHF
TRBV11-2	-	TRBJ2-2	-	TGTGCCAGCAGCTATTTGACTACCGGGTCCGGGGAGCTGTTTTTT	CASSYLTTGSGELFF
TRBV28	few	TRBJ2-1	-	TGTGCCAGCAGTTTGCCTAGGATGCGCAATGAGCAGTTCTTC	CASSLPRMRNEQFF
TRBV5-1	-	TRBJ2-3	TRBD2	TGCGCCAGCAGCTTGTACCCCGCTGGGCTGGCTACTAGCGGGGTCACAGATACGCAGTATTTT	CASSLYPAGLATSGVTDTQYF
TRBV9	-	TRBJ1-5	TRBD1	TGTGCCAGCAGCGCTAGCCCGGACAGGGGAAATCAGCCCCAGCATTTT	CASSASPDRGNQPQHF
TRBV7-2	-	TRBJ1-2	-	TGTGCCAGCAGCCTCCTGGGGTATGGCTACACCTTC	CASSLLGYGYTF
TRBV28	-	TRBJ2-6	-	TGTGCCAGCAGCCGAGCAGTCCTCGGGGCCAACGTCCTGACTTTC	CASSRAVLGANVLTF
TRBV19	-	TRBJ2-7	-	TGTGCCAGTAGTATATCTAACCCCTACGAGCAGTACTTC	CASSISNPYEQYF
TRBV2	-	TRBJ2-2	-	TGTGCCAGCAGTGAAATACGTGGCGGGGAGCTGTTTTTT	CASSEIRGGELFF
TRBV5-4	few	TRBJ2-1	-	TGTGCCAGCAGCTTGAAACAGGGTCGCAATGAGCAGTTCTTC	CASSLKQGRNEQFF
TRBV9	once	TRBJ1-4	-	TGTGCCAGCAGCGACCCCGGGGCGGGGGCAACTAATGAAAAACTGTTTTTT	CASSDPGAGATNEKLFF
TRBV9	-	TRBJ2-4	TRBD1	TGTGCCAGCAGCTTAGGACAGGGGGCGCCGAGGAACATTCAGTACTTC	CASSLGQGAPRNIQYF
TRBV4-3	-	TRBJ2-2	-	TGCGCCAGCAGCCAAGAAACTATAGCGAACACCGGGGAGCTGTTTTTT	CASSQETIANTGELFF
TRBV28	-	TRBJ2-1	TRBD1	TGTGCCAGCAGTTTGACAGGGATCTACAATGAGCAGTTCTTC	CASSLTGIYNEQFF
TRBV9	-	TRBJ2-7	TRBD2	TGTGCCAGCAGCGTTGGCCTAGCGGGAATGTACGAGCAGTACTTC	CASSVGLAGMYEQYF
TRBV7-3	-	TRBJ2-1	-	TGTGCCAGCAGCAGCCTCGGACAGAGCTCCTACAATGAGCAGTTCTTC	CASSSLGQSSYNEQFF
TRBV9	once	TRBJ2-4	-	TGTGCCAGCAGCCCCACTCGTCAGGGGTTTGGCATTCAGTACTTC	CASSPTRQGFGIQYF
TRBV6-5	-	TRBJ2-7	TRBD1	TGTGCCAGCAGTTACCAGATGGGACAGGGGGCCTACGAGCAGTACTTC	CASSYQMGQGAYEQYF